These 30 T cell receptor beta chains share one sample of origin, sequenced in a study of T-cell reconstitution after alpha-beta-depleted transplantation in children. Unique molecular identifiers were built into the TCRbeta library. Via MiXCR, TCRdb re-called the PCR reads, giving one row per CDR3 protein. The sample contains about 870,000 distinct CDR3 sequences, 16% of which appear only once. Material: PBMCs, mostly from graft donor cells, obtained 360 days after TCRalphabeta/CD19-depleted stem cell transplant. Every receptor here comes from a male patient younger than 18 who had a stem cell transplant for acute lymphoblastic leukemia, so the T cells may come from the graft donor.

The rearrangement links TRBV3-1 to TRBJ2-5; D remains ambiguous. The V gene's germline CDR1 is LGHDT and CDR2 YNNKEL (reference sequence). The CDR3 extends over 13 amino acids. Between the trimmed V and J ends, which lost 3 bases and 5 bases, there was a span of 10 bases. The CDR3 spells CASSHWAGETQYF. In DNA, the CDR3 is TGTGCCAGCAGCCACTGGGCTGGGGAGACCCAGTACTTC.

This clonotype was seen only a few times. The chain combines TRBV11-2 with TRBJ2-3; D unclear. Germline assignment: CDR1 SGHAT and CDR2 FQNNGV. The CDR3 has 14 amino acids. Trimming shortened V by 7 bases and J by 2 bases, and 13 bases separated the two germline ends. As DNA, the CDR3 is TGTGCCAGCACCCTTGGCTGGCTCACAGATACGCAGTATTTT. Its protein is CASTLGWLTDTQYF.

This clonotype showed up just a few times. The chain is built from TRBV4-2 and TRBJ2-7, with 8 bases aligning to TRBD1. Germline V CDR1 and CDR2: LGHNA, YNFKEQ. The V segment lost 5 bases and the J segment 5 bases; nucleotides outside the gene matches: 8. The CDR3 has 14 residues. This chain's CDR3 is CASSTRQGWHEQYF. CDR3 DNA: TGTGCCAGCAGCACCCGACAGGGGTGGCACGAGCAGTACTTC.

This clonotype was detected only a few times. The V gene is TRBV7-3, the J gene TRBJ2-3, with 7 bases fitting TRBD2. Looked up from germline, CDR1 is SGHTA and CDR2 is FQGTGA. This CDR3 region has 14 residues. J gave up 2 bases and V 3 bases, and 2 bases lay outside the gene matches. CDR3 DNA sequence: TGTGCCAGCAGCTTTAGCGGGTACACAGATACGCAGTATTTT. This sequence encodes CASSFSGYTDTQYF.

This clonotype was detected a few times. The chain carries TRBV12-3 or TRBV12-4 and TRBJ2-2, with TRBD1 identical over 9 bases. This CDR3 is built from 15 residues. With 1 base clipped from V and 5 bases from J, the junction kept 2 bases outside the gene matches. CDR3: CASSLEGTGTGELFF. For the CDR3, the DNA is TGTGCCAGCAGTTTAGAAGGGACAGGGACCGGGGAGCTGTTTTTT.

The sample holds a few counts of this clonotype. This chain joins TRBV6-2 or TRBV6-3 and TRBJ2-3; 11 positions match TRBD2. V was pared by 2 bases and J by 5 bases, with 6 bases of the junction left unmatched. Germline V CDR1 and CDR2: MNHEY, SVGEGT. The CDR3 is 16 residues long. The CDR3 DNA reads as TGTGCCAGCAGTTACACTAGCGGGAGTCTGGTAGATACGCAGTATTTT. Its translation: CASSYTSGSLVDTQYF.

This clonotype has a handful of counts. This sequence joins TRBV7-9 and TRBJ2-2; unclear D gene. This CDR3 region has 14 residues. Germline values: CDR1 SEHNR, CDR2 FQNEAQ (reference sequence). The V gene lost 7 bases and the J gene lost 1 base, with 10 bases spanning the gap. As DNA, the CDR3 is TGTGCCAGCACGGCGCGGCAGAACACCGGGGAGCTGTTTTTT. Amino acid sequence: CASTARQNTGELFF.

The table lists this clonotype with a few counts. The V and J genes are TRBV5-6 and TRBJ2-3; maybe TRBD2 (5 bases). The V end was cut by 3 bases, the J end by 0 bases, with 11 bases between. Germline V gene sequence: CDR1 SGHDT, CDR2 YYEEEE. The CDR3 spans 15 residues. CDR3 sequence (DNA): TGTGCCAGCAGCTATCCCGGGATAAGCACAGATACGCAGTATTTT. Translated, it gives CASSYPGISTDTQYF.

This clonotype was seen a few times. The rearrangement uses TRBV29-1 and TRBJ1-2; the D gene is possibly TRBD1 (5 bases). There are 13 residues in the CDR3. CDR1 and CDR2 from the germline V gene are SQVTM and ANQGSEA. V gave up 7 bases and J gave up 4 bases, with 16 bases separating them. CDR3 loop: CSARATVAYGYTF. CDR3 DNA sequence: TGCAGCGCCCGGGCGACAGTCGCCTATGGCTACACCTTC.

This clonotype has at least ten counts. Its ends do not fully match the called genes, so a read error is possible. The chain is built from TRBV7-9 and TRBJ2-7, with D perhaps TRBD1 (6 bases). Germline loops: CDR1 SEHNR, CDR2 FQNEAQ (reference sequence). CDR3 size: 13 residues. The CDR3 DNA sequence: TGTGCCAGCAGCTTAACGGACAAGGGGGACCTTTTCTTC. This translates into CASSLTDKGDLFF.

V gene TRBV19 combines with J gene TRBJ2-7, with D tentatively TRBD2 (6 bases). The ends were cut back, 6 bases at V and 2 bases at J, with 14 bases in the middle. This CDR3 has 14 amino acids. Looked up from germline, CDR1 is LNHDA and CDR2 is SQIVND (reference sequence). The CDR3 coding sequence is TGTGCCAGTAGCCCCGGGACTCCAGCCTACGAGCAGTACTTC. Protein product: CASSPGTPAYEQYF.

The chain has TRBV3-1 and TRBJ2-7; D unclear. The V and J ends lost 2 bases and 0 bases respectively, with 5 bases between them. This CDR3 has 13 residues. The germline V gene encodes CDR1 LGHDT and CDR2 YNNKEL (reference sequence). The CDR3 spells CASSQRISYEQYF. CDR3 in DNA: TGTGCCAGCAGCCAAAGAATCTCCTACGAGCAGTACTTC.

This chain's CDR3 is CASSLANRGQETQYF. Written as DNA, the CDR3 is TGCGCCAGCAGCTTGGCCAACAGGGGGCAAGAGACCCAGTACTTC. The V call is TRBV5-1, the J call TRBJ2-5, with TRBD1 matching over 8 bases. In germline, CDR1 is SGHRS, CDR2 YFSETQ. The CDR3 covers 15 residues. The trim removed 0 bases at V and 2 bases at J, leaving 3 bases unmatched.

The chain links TRBV18 to TRBJ2-5; D is perhaps TRBD1 (5 bases). The V end was cut by 4 bases, the J end by 5 bases, with 14 bases between. The length of the CDR3 is 14 residues. The germline V gene has CDR1 KGHSH and CDR2 LQKENI. Here the CDR3 DNA reads TGTGCCAGCTCACGTTCGACAGATTCCGAGACCCAGTACTTC. Translating it yields CASSRSTDSETQYF.

This chain uses TRBV12-3 or TRBV12-4 with TRBJ2-1; 10 bases match TRBD2. This CDR3 is 13 amino acids long. The V and J ends lost 5 bases and 11 bases, in that order; junction bases with no gene match: 6. This CDR3 reads CASSGRTSGKQFF. CDR3 DNA: TGTGCCAGCAGTGGGCGGACTAGCGGAAAGCAGTTCTTC.

The J gene is TRBJ2-7, the V gene TRBV12-3 or TRBV12-4, with a weak D call TRBD1 (6 bases). The CDR3 totals 14 residues. With 6 bases removed from V and 3 bases from J, the gap between germline ends came to 15 bases. DNA of the CDR3: TGTGCCAGCAGACCACAGGGATGGAGCTACGAGCAGTACTTC. This codes for CASRPQGWSYEQYF.

This clonotype occurred many times. The V and J genes are TRBV5-1 and TRBJ2-7, with D hard to call. This CDR3 spans 14 amino acids. The V gene lost 2 bases and the J gene lost 2 bases, with 11 bases spanning the gap. Germline CDR1 and CDR2: SGHRS and YFSETQ. CDR3 sequence: CASSFRAATYEQYF. The CDR3 DNA follows: TGCGCCAGCAGCTTTAGGGCCGCGACCTACGAGCAGTACTTC.

This clonotype appeared a few times. The V and J genes are TRBV5-1 and TRBJ2-1; 14 bases map to TRBD2. V gave up 3 bases and J gave up 9 bases; unmatched junction bases: 8. Per germline, CDR1 SGHRS and CDR2 YFSETQ. The CDR3 length is 16 residues. The CDR3 spells CASSSGGTSGSGEQFF. For the CDR3, the DNA is TGCGCCAGCAGCTCAGGTGGGACTAGCGGGAGCGGTGAGCAGTTCTTC.

Ten or more counts support this clonotype. The genes are TRBV7-9 and TRBJ1-6, with 8 nucleotides matching TRBD1. The CDR3 sequence is 16 residues long. Germline lookup yields CDR1 SEHNR and CDR2 FQNEAQ (reference sequence). V shed 5 bases, J shed 5 bases, and the junction held 8 bases outside the gene matches. The CDR3 loop reads CASSQFGTGDNSPLHF. In nucleotides, the CDR3 is TGTGCCAGCAGCCAATTTGGGACAGGTGATAATTCACCCCTCCACTTT.

This clonotype came up a few times. The genes are TRBV5-1 and TRBJ2-1; TRBD2 matches 8 bases. From germline, CDR1 is SGHRS and CDR2 YFSETQ. J lost 4 bases, V lost 4 bases, and 4 bases had no gene match. This CDR3 has 14 residues. CDR3 region: CASSETSAYNEQFF. DNA of the CDR3: TGCGCCAGCAGCGAGACTAGCGCGTACAATGAGCAGTTCTTC.

This chain connects TRBV13 to TRBJ2-7; possibly TRBD2 for D (6 bases). V was trimmed by 8 bases and J by 2 bases, leaving 16 bases between them. CDR1 is PRHDT and CDR2 is FYEKMQ in the germline V gene (reference sequence). This CDR3 has 14 amino acids. CDR3 coding DNA: TGTGCCAGCCGATTATACGGGGGAACCTACGAGCAGTACTTC. Its protein product is CASRLYGGTYEQYF.

This clonotype was seen only a few times. The rearrangement uses TRBV20-1 and TRBJ2-1; 8 bases match TRBD2. Losses at the gene ends were 0 bases for V and 2 bases for J; bases not matched to a gene: 6. CDR1 is DFQATT, CDR2 SNEGSKA, per germline (reference sequence). This CDR3 spans 16 amino acids. CDR3 sequence reads: CSARESSGRPYNEQFF. CDR3 in DNA: TGCAGTGCTAGAGAAAGCAGCGGGAGACCCTACAATGAGCAGTTCTTC.

This clonotype was seen repeatedly, ten times or more. The rearrangement uses TRBV9 and TRBJ1-3; the match to TRBD1 covers 7 bases. Trimming took 4 bases from V and 3 from J; bases not matched to a gene: 7. This CDR3 contains 15 residues. Germline CDR1 is SGDLS and CDR2 is YYNGEE. The CDR3 DNA is TGTGCCAGCAGCCCCTCCACAGGGGTTGGAAACACCATATATTTT. It encodes CASSPSTGVGNTIYF. The full variable domain, completed using reference TRBV9 and TRBJ1-3, is DSGVTQTPKHLITATGQRVTLRCSPRSGDLSVYWYQQSLDQGLQFLIQYYNGEERAKGNILERFSAQQFPDLHSELNLSSLELGDSALYFCASSPSTGVGNTIYFGEGSWLTVV.

The chain carries TRBV5-6 and TRBJ2-1; D unresolved. There are 13 residues in the CDR3. Germline assignment: CDR1 SGHDT and CDR2 YYEEEE. Trimming stripped 2 bases from V and 10 bases from J, with 13 bases between. The CDR3 here is CASSLVGGSEQFF. The CDR3 coding sequence is TGTGCCAGCAGCTTAGTTGGTGGTAGCGAGCAGTTCTTC.

This clonotype has only a few counts. The chain carries TRBV27 and TRBJ2-2; 9 bases are a match to TRBD2. V shed 8 bases and J 3 bases; nucleotides not matched to a gene: 13. Germline CDR1 reads MNHEY; CDR2 reads SMNVEV (reference sequence). This CDR3 spans 17 amino acids. The CDR3 region has the DNA TGTGCCAGCGCCATTAGCGGGAGTAAGATGTACACCGGGGAGCTGTTTTTT. It specifies CASAISGSKMYTGELFF.

This clonotype was observed at least ten times. The rearrangement uses TRBV12-3 or TRBV12-4 and TRBJ2-3, with 8 bases lining up with TRBD1. This CDR3 is 17 amino acids long. The ends lost 8 bases at V and 2 bases at J; junction bases unmatched: 15. The CDR3 spells CASRHHPWGQDTDTQYF. The CDR3 DNA is TGTGCCAGCCGCCACCACCCCTGGGGACAGGACACAGATACGCAGTATTTT.

The chain uses TRBV5-1 and TRBJ2-3; D is unclear. The germline V and J ends were trimmed by 0 bases and 7 bases, with 9 bases remaining between them. This CDR3 contains 13 residues. Germline V gene data show CDR1 as SGHRS and CDR2 as YFSETQ. CDR3 nucleotide sequence: TGCGCCAGCAGCTTGGCCACAGAGAATACGCAGTATTTT. This gives the protein CASSLATENTQYF.

There are a few counts of this clonotype. This chain connects TRBV2 to TRBJ2-1, with TRBD2 matching over 7 bases. CDR3 length: 14 residues. Germline V gene data show CDR1 as SNHLY and CDR2 as FYNNEI. J gave up 6 bases and V 0 bases, and 2 bases lay outside the gene matches. The CDR3: CASSEAGGSNEQFF. The CDR3 coding sequence is TGTGCCAGCAGTGAAGCGGGAGGGAGCAATGAGCAGTTCTTC.

The chain couples TRBV4-2 to TRBJ2-7; D is ambiguous. CDR3 length: 13 residues. Germline loops: CDR1 LGHNA, CDR2 YNFKEQ. With 3 bases removed from V and 3 bases from J, the gap between germline ends came to 9 bases. CDR3 in DNA: TGTGCCAGCAGCCACGGCCCCCTCTACGAGCAGTACTTC. Translated: CASSHGPLYEQYF.

This clonotype came up a few times. This chain uses TRBV3-1 with TRBJ2-7, with D maybe TRBD2 (5 bases). Germline CDR1 and CDR2: LGHDT and YNNKEL (reference sequence). Trimming cost V 0 bases and J 0 bases, with 18 bases left between them. The length of the CDR3 is 18 residues. The CDR3 protein is CASSQDPAYERPSYEQYF. The CDR3 DNA follows: TGTGCCAGCAGCCAAGATCCTGCGTATGAGCGGCCCTCCTACGAGCAGTACTTC.